These 29 T cell receptor beta chains came from one sample sequenced in a study of CD8+ T cells in alopecia areata. Once RNA had been extracted, it was reverse transcribed into cDNA to act as the sequencing template. TCRdb's copy holds only in-frame clones and misses some; the assay was immunoSEQ multiplex PCR. Counted here are 150,000 to 200,000 clones, 59% occurring once; the ten biggest clones make up approximately 14%. The sequences come from CD4+ T cells sorted from blood, collected at week 0. These receptors were taken from a human donor with alopecia areata.

The V and J genes are TRBV18 and TRBJ2-3, with D hard to call. This CDR3 region has 11 residues. Trimming stripped 4 bases from V and 2 bases from J, with 1 base between. The germline V gene has CDR1 KGHSH and CDR2 LQKENI. In nucleotides, the CDR3 is TGTGCCAGCTCACTCACAGATACGCAGTATTTT. Its protein product is CASSLTDTQYF.

This clone was detected only a few times. The rearrangement uses TRBV7-9 and TRBJ1-2, with D unclear. The germline V and J ends were trimmed by 2 bases and 8 bases, with 15 bases remaining between them. Germline CDR1 and CDR2: SEHNR and FQNEAQ (reference sequence). The CDR3 is 14 amino acids. CDR3 in amino acids: CASSLTPGMEGYTF. In DNA form, the CDR3 reads TGTGCCAGCAGCTTAACTCCGGGGATGGAGGGCTACACCTTC.

This clone showed up just a few times. This chain joins TRBV29-1 and TRBJ1-1, with D perhaps TRBD1 (6 bases). CDR1 and CDR2 from the germline V gene are SQVTM and ANQGSEA. The V end lost 8 bases, the J end lost 5 bases, and 15 bases lay between the germline ends. The CDR3 has 12 residues. The CDR3 here is CSSRRGLTEAFF. The CDR3 DNA is TGCAGCTCACGGAGGGGGTTGACTGAAGCTTTCTTT.

The chain links TRBV18 to TRBJ1-2; no clear D gene. The V end lost 3 bases, the J end lost 2 bases, and 13 bases lay between the germline ends. The CDR3 covers 15 residues. Germline CDR1 reads KGHSH; CDR2 reads LQKENI. Written as DNA, the CDR3 is TGTGCCAGCTCACCCCTGGAAAAGACAAACTATGGCTACACCTTC. As protein: CASSPLEKTNYGYTF.

This clone was counted a few times. This chain connects TRBV7-9 to TRBJ2-6; no clear D. Germline values: CDR1 SEHNR, CDR2 FQNEAQ (reference sequence). Trimming took off 7 bases at V and 0 bases at J, with 4 bases between the two ends. The CDR3 sequence is 13 residues long. The CDR3 here is CASTTSGANVLTF. The CDR3 region has the DNA TGTGCCAGCACCACCTCTGGGGCCAACGTCCTGACTTTC.

In DNA, the CDR3 is TGTGCCAGCAGCTTAAGGGCGGGAAACACAGATACGCAGTATTTT. This gives the protein CASSLRAGNTDTQYF. This rearrangement joins TRBV7-9 to TRBJ2-3; maybe TRBD2 (6 bases). Trimming removed 2 bases from V and 2 bases from J, with 11 bases in between. Germline assignment: CDR1 SEHNR and CDR2 FQNEAQ (reference sequence). This CDR3 is 15 amino acids long.

Only one count was recorded for this clone. The rearrangement links TRBV5-1 to TRBJ2-1; tentative D call: TRBD2 (6 bases). Germline CDR1 is SGHRS and CDR2 is YFSETQ. V was clipped by 3 bases and J by 9 bases, with 16 bases between them. The CDR3 consists of 14 residues. The CDR3 loop is CASSWGLARPEQFF. CDR3 coding DNA: TGCGCCAGCAGCTGGGGACTGGCAAGGCCTGAGCAGTTCTTC. The variable domain in full, with the rest retrieved from reference TRBV5-1 and TRBJ2-1, is KAGVTQTPRYLIKTRGQQVTLSCSPISGHRSVSWYQQTPGQGLQFLFEYFSETQRNKGNFPGRFSGRQFSNSRSEMNVSTLELGDSALYLCASSWGLARPEQFFGPGTRLTVL.

The genes are TRBV5-6 and TRBJ2-3; a weak D match, TRBD2 (6 bases). This CDR3 is built from 13 residues. Trimming pared 0 bases from V and 6 bases from J, leaving 8 bases between. The germline gives CDR1 SGHDT, CDR2 YYEEEE. The chain's CDR3 is CASSLGRVDTQYF. The CDR3 DNA is TGTGCCAGCAGCTTGGGGAGGGTGGATACGCAGTATTTT. Using reference TRBV5-6 and TRBJ2-3 for the parts outside the CDR3, the full variable domain is DAGVTQSPTHLIKTRGQQVTLRCSPKSGHDTVSWYQQALGQGPQFIFQYYEEEERQRGNFPDRFSGHQFPNYSSELNVNALLLGDSALYLCASSLGRVDTQYFGPGTRLTVL.

V is TRBV5-1 and J is TRBJ2-1, with D possibly being TRBD1 (5 bases). Looked up from germline, CDR1 is SGHRS and CDR2 is YFSETQ. This CDR3 spans 16 amino acids. The ends were cut back, 4 bases at V and 5 bases at J, with 19 bases in the middle. This chain's CDR3 is CASSKGRQSQDNEQFF. The CDR3 DNA follows: TGCGCCAGCAGCAAGGGGCGACAGTCTCAAGACAATGAGCAGTTCTTC.

The V gene is TRBV4-2, the J gene TRBJ2-7, with 7 bases matching TRBD1. The CDR3 is 13 amino acids. Germline CDR1 reads LGHNA; CDR2 reads YNFKEQ. The trim removed 3 bases at V and 5 bases at J, leaving 4 bases unmatched. The CDR3: CASSQPQGDEQYF. CDR3 DNA: TGTGCCAGCAGCCAGCCCCAGGGGGACGAGCAGTACTTC.

The gene calls are TRBV2 and TRBJ2-5; no reliable D call. Deletions cut 3 bases from V and 4 bases from J, with 3 bases between. CDR3 length: 11 residues. Germline V lookup: CDR1 SNHLY, CDR2 FYNNEI. The CDR3 coding sequence is TGTGCCAGCAGTGACATAGAGACCCAGTACTTC. This codes for CASSDIETQYF.

The chain is built from TRBV30 and TRBJ1-2; D perhaps matches TRBD1 (5 bases). The germline CDR1 and CDR2 sequences are GTSNPN and SVGIG (reference sequence). Trimming took off 2 bases at V and 5 bases at J, with 9 bases between the two ends. This CDR3 is 12 amino acids long. This CDR3 is CAWSPGKYGYTF. In nucleotides, the CDR3 is TGTGCCTGGAGTCCAGGGAAGTATGGCTACACCTTC. The whole variable domain, filled in from reference TRBV30 and TRBJ1-2, reads SQTIHQWPATLVQPVGSPLSLECTVEGTSNPNLYWYRQAAGRGLQLLFYSVGIGQISSEVPQNLSASRPQDRQFILSSKKLLLSDSGFYLCAWSPGKYGYTFGSGTRLTVV.

The chain links TRBV5-6 to TRBJ2-7, with D perhaps matching TRBD1 (5 bases). The V end lost 3 bases, the J end lost 12 bases, and 16 bases lay between the germline ends. CDR3 length equals 12 residues. Germline V gene sequence: CDR1 SGHDT, CDR2 YYEEEE. The CDR3: CASSSTTEKWYF. In nucleotides, the CDR3 is TGTGCCAGCAGCTCGACGACAGAGAAATGGTACTTC.

This clone was observed a handful of times. V gene TRBV7-9 combines with J gene TRBJ2-3, with 7 bases identical to TRBD1. Germline V CDR1 and CDR2: SEHNR, FQNEAQ (reference sequence). The CDR3 length is 15 residues. After removal of 5 bases from V and 2 bases from J, the junction contained 7 bases not matched to a gene. The CDR3 spells CASSIRRGYTDTQYF. The CDR3, as DNA: TGTGCCAGCAGCATACGCAGGGGGTACACAGATACGCAGTATTTT.

The V and J genes are TRBV30 and TRBJ1-5, with D unresolved. The V end lost 2 bases, the J end lost 0 bases, and 11 bases lay between the germline ends. The CDR3 spans 15 residues. CDR1 and CDR2 from the germline V gene are GTSNPN and SVGIG (reference sequence). CDR3 loop: CAWSPPTPSNQPQHF. Written as DNA, the CDR3 is TGTGCCTGGAGTCCCCCCACCCCTAGCAATCAGCCCCAGCATTTT.

The rearrangement links TRBV27 to TRBJ1-5; TRBD1 might be the D (6 bases). V lost 7 bases and J lost 5, with 15 bases in between. Germline V lookup: CDR1 MNHEY, CDR2 SMNVEV (reference sequence). This CDR3 contains 14 residues. The CDR3 region is CASKRGYADQPQHF. CDR3 bases: TGTGCCAGCAAAAGGGGGTATGCCGATCAGCCCCAGCATTTT.

Here the CDR3 DNA reads TGCAGCGTTGTGTTGGTTGGGGCCAGGGGGTATGGCTACACCTTC. Amino acid sequence: CSVVLVGARGYGYTF. The chain carries TRBV29-1 and TRBJ1-2, with 7 bases identical to TRBD1. Looked up from germline, CDR1 is SQVTM and CDR2 is ANQGSEA. After removal of 4 bases from V and 5 bases from J, the junction contained 13 bases not matched to a gene. The CDR3 covers 15 residues.

J is TRBJ1-1 and V is TRBV29-1; tentative D call: TRBD1 (5 bases). V was cut by 2 bases and J by 0 bases, with 7 bases left in between. Germline-derived CDR1 and CDR2 are SQVTM and ANQGSEA. CDR3 length: 13 residues. CDR3 DNA: TGCAGCGTTGAAAACAGGTTGAACACTGAAGCTTTCTTT. Protein product: CSVENRLNTEAFF. Full variable domain (rest looked up from reference TRBV29-1 and TRBJ1-1): SAVISQKPSRDICQRGTSLTIQCQVDSQVTMMFWYRQQPGQSLTLIATANQGSEATYESGFVIDKFPISRPNLTFSTLTVSNMSPEDSSIYLCSVENRLNTEAFFGQGTRLTVV.

This chain links TRBV30 with TRBJ2-5; 7 bases agree with TRBD1. CDR3 length: 14 residues. The ends lost 4 bases at V and 0 bases at J; junction bases unmatched: 5. Germline CDR1 reads GTSNPN; CDR2 reads SVGIG (reference sequence). The chain's CDR3 is CAWTRQGYQETQYF. The DNA for the CDR3 is TGTGCCTGGACCCGACAGGGATACCAAGAGACCCAGTACTTC.

This clone was seen only a few times. The V and J genes are TRBV19 and TRBJ2-1; 9 nucleotides agree with TRBD2. The CDR3 totals 15 residues. With V trimmed by 2 bases and J by 10 bases, 9 bases remained unmatched. Germline-derived CDR1 and CDR2 are LNHDA and SQIVND (reference sequence). In nucleotides, the CDR3 is TGTGCCAGTAGTATAAATCAGCGGGGGGCCGAAGAGCAGTTCTTC. Protein sequence: CASSINQRGAEEQFF.

The rearrangement links TRBV29-1 to TRBJ1-2, with a possible D match to TRBD1 (5 bases). The CDR3 runs to 13 residues. Germline V gene data show CDR1 as SQVTM and CDR2 as ANQGSEA. V was trimmed by 4 bases and J by 3 bases, leaving 12 bases between them. The DNA of the CDR3 is TGCAGCGTTGGCGATAGGGGTCACTATGGCTACACCTTC. Protein product: CSVGDRGHYGYTF.

V usage is TRBV11-3 and J usage is TRBJ2-5; weak D call: TRBD2 (5 bases). V gave up 0 bases and J gave up 1 base, with 15 bases separating them. The CDR3 runs 17 residues. Germline loops: CDR1 SGHNT, CDR2 YENEEA. The DNA of the CDR3 is TGTGCCAGCAGCTTAGAATTCGGCCCCGGGGTCCAAGAGACCCAGTACTTC. Translation gives CASSLEFGPGVQETQYF. The full variable domain, rest sourced from reference TRBV11-3 and TRBJ2-5, is EAGVVQSPRYKIIEKKQPVAFWCNPISGHNTLYWYLQNLGQGPELLIRYENEEAVDDSQLPKDRFSAERLKGVDSTLKIQPAELGDSAVYLCASSLEFGPGVQETQYFGPGTRLLVL.

V is TRBV5-1 and J is TRBJ1-1; D unresolved. V was shortened by 2 bases and J by 1 base, with 12 bases between the two germline ends. This CDR3 is 15 amino acids long. Germline assignment: CDR1 SGHRS and CDR2 YFSETQ. CDR3 sequence (DNA): TGCGCCAGCAGCTTTGTCGGGGATCCGAACACTGAAGCTTTCTTT. Residues: CASSFVGDPNTEAFF.

V is TRBV7-9 and J is TRBJ2-3, with a weak D call TRBD1 (6 bases). The V end lost 10 bases, the J end lost 1 base, and 18 bases lay between the germline ends. The CDR3 length is 15 residues. In germline, CDR1 is SEHNR, CDR2 FQNEAQ (reference sequence). Written as DNA, the CDR3 is TGTGCCAACGCACCACAGGGTGCTCGCACAGATACGCAGTATTTT. Encoded protein: CANAPQGARTDTQYF.

The chain combines TRBV30 with TRBJ2-2; maybe TRBD1 (6 bases). The CDR3 extends over 12 amino acids. V lost 2 bases and J 7 bases, leaving 8 bases between the germline ends. Germline V lookup: CDR1 GTSNPN, CDR2 SVGIG (reference sequence). The CDR3 bases are TGTGCCTGGAGTCAGGGGCACGGGGAGCTGTTTTTT. Protein sequence: CAWSQGHGELFF.

The table lists this clone with a few counts. This chain links TRBV5-1 with TRBJ2-3, with D perhaps TRBD2 (5 bases). The CDR3 spans 13 residues. Deletions cut 4 bases from V and 6 bases from J, with 12 bases between. Germline loops: CDR1 SGHRS, CDR2 YFSETQ. The CDR3, as DNA: TGCGCCAGCAGCACGGACTCCTGGGATACGCAGTATTTT. It encodes CASSTDSWDTQYF.

The J gene is TRBJ2-1, the V gene TRBV12-5; TRBD1 agrees at 7 bases. V trimming: 3 bases; J trimming: 0 bases; junction bases outside the gene matches: 8. This CDR3 has 17 residues. Germline V gene lookup returns CDR1 LGHNT and CDR2 FRNRAP. The CDR3 region has the DNA TGTGCTAGTGGTTTACGGACAGGTTGGGGCTCCTACAATGAGCAGTTCTTC. Its protein is CASGLRTGWGSYNEQFF.

The gene calls are TRBV5-1 and TRBJ1-5; maybe TRBD1 (5 bases). The ends were cut back, 4 bases at V and 0 bases at J, with 20 bases in the middle. Germline CDR1 reads SGHRS; CDR2 reads YFSETQ. This CDR3 spans 18 amino acids. CDR3: CASSTEGRDSNSNQPQHF. CDR3 nucleotide sequence: TGCGCCAGCAGCACTGAGGGCAGGGATTCTAATAGCAATCAGCCCCAGCATTTT. Drawing the rest from reference TRBV5-1 and TRBJ1-5, the complete variable domain is KAGVTQTPRYLIKTRGQQVTLSCSPISGHRSVSWYQQTPGQGLQFLFEYFSETQRNKGNFPGRFSGRQFSNSRSEMNVSTLELGDSALYLCASSTEGRDSNSNQPQHFGDGTRLSIL.

Details on this clone: At the DNA level, this CDR3 is encoded by other sequences in the same sample as well. The V call is TRBV29-1, the J call TRBJ1-2, with no clear D. V lost 4 bases and J lost 9, with 3 bases in between. Germline assignment: CDR1 SQVTM and CDR2 ANQGSEA. The CDR3 covers 8 residues. For the CDR3, the DNA is TGCAGCGTTGTGAGCTACACCTTC. Its translation is CSVVSYTF. Based on the CDR3 plus reference TRBV29-1 and TRBJ1-2, the full variable domain is SAVISQKPSRDICQRGTSLTIQCQVDSQVTMMFWYRQQPGQSLTLIATANQGSEATYESGFVIDKFPISRPNLTFSTLTVSNMSPEDSSIYLCSVVSYTFGSGTRLTVV.